This record covers a single T cell receptor (beta chain). This sample stems from a study of blood T cell repertoires in COVID-19. Study-wide background: Researchers got acute and convalescent COVID-19 samples from the United States, Italy and Spain. PBMCs, B-cell-depleted T cells, or T cells were the source of the cDNA or gDNA that made up the material.

In the original processing: By means of reference gene primer amplification, nucleated cell counts were estimated. Using immunoSEQ multiplex PCR, the repertoire was profiled, and TCRdb retains in-frame clones only, with some absent. V, J and clone size are those of that table, while D and trimming were read from the DNA. The table includes tens of thousands of clones, roughly 81% detected once. The CDR3 loop spans 16 amino acids. V shed 1 base, J shed 7 bases, and the junction held 14 bases outside the gene matches. The germline CDR1 and CDR2 sequences are SGHRS and YFSETQ. The receptor comes from a man between 65 and 85 years old with acute or convalescent COVID-19. Specimen: peripheral blood. The chain recombines TRBV5-1 with TRBJ2-7; 7 positions agree with TRBD1. In nucleotides, the CDR3 is TGCGCCAGCAGCTTGAGTCCGTCCGACAGGGTTAAGGAGCAGTACTTC. Translated, it gives CASSLSPSDRVKEQYF.